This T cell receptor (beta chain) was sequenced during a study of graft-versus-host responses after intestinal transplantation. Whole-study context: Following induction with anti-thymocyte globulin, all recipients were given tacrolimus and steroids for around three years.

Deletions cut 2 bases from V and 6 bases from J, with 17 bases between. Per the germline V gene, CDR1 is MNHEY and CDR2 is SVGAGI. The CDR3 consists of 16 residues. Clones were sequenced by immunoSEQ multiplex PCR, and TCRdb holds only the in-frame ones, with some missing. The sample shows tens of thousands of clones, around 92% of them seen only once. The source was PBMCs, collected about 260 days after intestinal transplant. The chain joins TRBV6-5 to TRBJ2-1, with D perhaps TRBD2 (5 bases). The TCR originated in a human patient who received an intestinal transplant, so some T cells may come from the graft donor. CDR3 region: CASSYGPAELLNEQFF. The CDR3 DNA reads TGTGCCAGCAGTTACGGTCCAGCGGAGCTACTCAATGAGCAGTTCTTC.